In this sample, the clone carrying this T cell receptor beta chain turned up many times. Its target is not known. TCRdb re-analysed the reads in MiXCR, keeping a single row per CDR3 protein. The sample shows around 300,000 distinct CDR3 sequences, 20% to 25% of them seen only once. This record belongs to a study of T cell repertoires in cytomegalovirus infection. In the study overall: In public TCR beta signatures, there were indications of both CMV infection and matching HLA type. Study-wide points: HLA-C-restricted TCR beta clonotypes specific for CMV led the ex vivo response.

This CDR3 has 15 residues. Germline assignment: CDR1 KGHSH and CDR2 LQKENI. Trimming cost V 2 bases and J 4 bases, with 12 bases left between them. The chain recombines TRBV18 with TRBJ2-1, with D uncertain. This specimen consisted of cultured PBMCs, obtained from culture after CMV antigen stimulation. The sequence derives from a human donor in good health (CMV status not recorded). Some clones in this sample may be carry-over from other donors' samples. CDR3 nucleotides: TGTGCCAGCTCACCAAGTGTAAAGAGGTACAATGAGCAGTTCTTC. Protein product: CASSPSVKRYNEQFF.